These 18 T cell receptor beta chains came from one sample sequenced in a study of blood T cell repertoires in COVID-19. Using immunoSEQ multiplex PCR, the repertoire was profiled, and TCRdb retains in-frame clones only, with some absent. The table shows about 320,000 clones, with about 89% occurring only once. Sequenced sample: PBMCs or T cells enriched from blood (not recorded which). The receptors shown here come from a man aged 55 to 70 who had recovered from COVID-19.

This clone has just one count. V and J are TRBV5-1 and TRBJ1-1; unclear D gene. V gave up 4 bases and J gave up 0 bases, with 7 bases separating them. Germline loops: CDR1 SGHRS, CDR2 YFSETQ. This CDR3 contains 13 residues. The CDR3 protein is CASSVALNTEAFF. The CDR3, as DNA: TGCGCCAGCAGCGTCGCGCTGAACACTGAAGCTTTCTTT.

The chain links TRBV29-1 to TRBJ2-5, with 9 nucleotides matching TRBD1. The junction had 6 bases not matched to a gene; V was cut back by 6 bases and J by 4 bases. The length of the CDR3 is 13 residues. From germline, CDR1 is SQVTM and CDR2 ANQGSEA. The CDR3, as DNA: TGCAGCGTGGACAGGGGTGGGCGAGAGACCCAGTACTTC. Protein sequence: CSVDRGGRETQYF.

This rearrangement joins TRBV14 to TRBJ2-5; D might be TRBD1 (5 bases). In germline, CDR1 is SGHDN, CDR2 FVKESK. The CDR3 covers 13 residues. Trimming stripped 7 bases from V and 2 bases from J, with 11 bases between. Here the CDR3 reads CASIDRKQETQYF. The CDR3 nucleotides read TGTGCCAGCATAGACAGAAAGCAAGAGACCCAGTACTTC.

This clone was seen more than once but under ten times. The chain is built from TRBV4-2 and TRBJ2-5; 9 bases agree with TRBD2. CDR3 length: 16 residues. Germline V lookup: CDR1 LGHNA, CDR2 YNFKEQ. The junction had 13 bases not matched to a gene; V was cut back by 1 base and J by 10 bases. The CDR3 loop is CASSQASGDLRGGQYF. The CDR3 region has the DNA TGTGCCAGCAGCCAAGCTAGCGGGGACCTTCGGGGGGGCCAGTACTTC.

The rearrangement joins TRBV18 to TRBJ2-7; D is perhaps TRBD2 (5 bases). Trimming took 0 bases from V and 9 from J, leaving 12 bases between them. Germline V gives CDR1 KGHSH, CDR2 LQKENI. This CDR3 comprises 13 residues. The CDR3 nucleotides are TGTGCCAGCTCACCACCGGAGGCTCCGCTGCAGTACTTC. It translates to CASSPPEAPLQYF.

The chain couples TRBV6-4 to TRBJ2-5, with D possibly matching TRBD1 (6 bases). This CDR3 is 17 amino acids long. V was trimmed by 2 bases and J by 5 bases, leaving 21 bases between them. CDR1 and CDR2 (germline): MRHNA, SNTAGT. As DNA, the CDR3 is TGTGCCAGCAGTGACGCCGTCGACAGGTTTAATCGGGAGACCCAGTACTTC. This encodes CASSDAVDRFNRETQYF.

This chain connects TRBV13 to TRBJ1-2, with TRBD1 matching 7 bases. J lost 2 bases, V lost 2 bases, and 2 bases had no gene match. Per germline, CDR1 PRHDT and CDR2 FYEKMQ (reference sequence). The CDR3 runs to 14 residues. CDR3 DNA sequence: TGTGCCAGCAGCTTAATCAGGGGGAACTATGGCTACACCTTC. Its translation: CASSLIRGNYGYTF.

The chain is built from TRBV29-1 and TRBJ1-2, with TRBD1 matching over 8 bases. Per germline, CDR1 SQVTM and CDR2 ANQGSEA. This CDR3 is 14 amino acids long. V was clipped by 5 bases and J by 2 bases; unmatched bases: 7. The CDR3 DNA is TGCAGCGTTACGAGACAGGGGCAGAACTATGGCTACACCTTC. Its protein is CSVTRQGQNYGYTF.

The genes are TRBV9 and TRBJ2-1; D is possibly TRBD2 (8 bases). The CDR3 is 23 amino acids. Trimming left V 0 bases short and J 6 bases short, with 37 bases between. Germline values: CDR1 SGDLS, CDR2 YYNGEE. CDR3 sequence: CASSVVVVAGRGDRKWSVNEQFF. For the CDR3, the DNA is TGTGCCAGCAGCGTAGTAGTAGTAGCCGGGAGGGGGGACAGAAAATGGTCAGTCAATGAGCAGTTCTTC.

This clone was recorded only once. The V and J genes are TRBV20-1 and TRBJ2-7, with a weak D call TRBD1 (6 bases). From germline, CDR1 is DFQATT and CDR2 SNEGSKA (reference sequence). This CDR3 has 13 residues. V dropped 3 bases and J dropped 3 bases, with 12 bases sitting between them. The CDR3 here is CSASRDNSYEQYF. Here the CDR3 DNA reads TGCAGTGCTAGTAGGGACAATAGCTACGAGCAGTACTTC.

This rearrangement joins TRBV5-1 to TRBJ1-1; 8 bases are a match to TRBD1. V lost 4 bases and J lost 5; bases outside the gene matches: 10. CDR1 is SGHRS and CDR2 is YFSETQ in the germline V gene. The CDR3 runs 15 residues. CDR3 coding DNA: TGCGCCAGCAGCAATGATGGACAGGGCGGGACTGAAGCTTTCTTT. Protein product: CASSNDGQGGTEAFF.

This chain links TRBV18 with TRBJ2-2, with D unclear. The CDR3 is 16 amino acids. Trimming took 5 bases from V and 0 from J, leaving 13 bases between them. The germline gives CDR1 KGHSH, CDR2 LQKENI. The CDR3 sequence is CASSTSAVPNTGELFF. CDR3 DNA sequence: TGTGCCAGCTCAACCTCCGCGGTCCCGAACACCGGGGAGCTGTTTTTT.

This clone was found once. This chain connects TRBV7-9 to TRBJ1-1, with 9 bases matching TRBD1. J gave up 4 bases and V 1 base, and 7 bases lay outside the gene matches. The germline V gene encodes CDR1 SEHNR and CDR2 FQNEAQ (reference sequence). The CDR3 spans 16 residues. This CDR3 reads CASSLDRGLLGTEAFF. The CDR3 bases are TGTGCCAGCAGCTTAGACAGGGGGCTTCTGGGCACTGAAGCTTTCTTT.

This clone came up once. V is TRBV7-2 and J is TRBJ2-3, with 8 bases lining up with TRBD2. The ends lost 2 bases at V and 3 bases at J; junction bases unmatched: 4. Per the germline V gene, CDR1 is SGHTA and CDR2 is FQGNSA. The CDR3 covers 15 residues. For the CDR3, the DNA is TGTGCCAGCAGCTTATGGCGGGGGGCAACAGATACGCAGTATTTT. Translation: CASSLWRGATDTQYF.

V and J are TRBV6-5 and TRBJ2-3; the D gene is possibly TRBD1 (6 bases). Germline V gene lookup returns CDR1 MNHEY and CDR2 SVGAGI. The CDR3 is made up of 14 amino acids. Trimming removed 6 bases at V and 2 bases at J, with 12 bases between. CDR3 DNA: TGTGCCAGCAGAACACAGGGTTACACAGATACGCAGTATTTT. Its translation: CASRTQGYTDTQYF.

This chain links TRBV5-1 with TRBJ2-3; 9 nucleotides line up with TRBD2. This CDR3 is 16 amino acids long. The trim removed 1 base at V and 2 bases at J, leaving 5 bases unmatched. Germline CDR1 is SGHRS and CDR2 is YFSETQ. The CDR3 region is CASSLLASGDTDTQYF. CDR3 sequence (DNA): TGCGCCAGCAGCTTGCTTGCTAGCGGGGACACAGATACGCAGTATTTT.

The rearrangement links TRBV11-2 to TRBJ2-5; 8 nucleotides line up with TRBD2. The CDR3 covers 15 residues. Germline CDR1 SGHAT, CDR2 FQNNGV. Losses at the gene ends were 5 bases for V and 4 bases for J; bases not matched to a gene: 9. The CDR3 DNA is TGTGCCAGCAGCAAGCGGGAGAAGAGGATAGAGACCCAGTACTTC. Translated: CASSKREKRIETQYF.

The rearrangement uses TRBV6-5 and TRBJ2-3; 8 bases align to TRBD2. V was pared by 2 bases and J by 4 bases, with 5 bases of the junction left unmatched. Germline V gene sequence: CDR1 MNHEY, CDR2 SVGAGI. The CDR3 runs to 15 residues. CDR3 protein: CASSYAGAGADTQYF. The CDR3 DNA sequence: TGTGCCAGCAGTTACGCGGGAGCGGGAGCAGATACGCAGTATTTT.